These 25 T cell receptor beta chains originate from one sample sequenced in a study of T cells in Graves' hyperthyroidism and ophthalmopathy. RNA transcripts were the template for amplifying TCR beta CDR3 regions. Initially, a first-round RT-PCR of the TCR CDR3 employed the HTBI primer set. TCRdb re-called the multiplex PCR reads with MiXCR, one entry per CDR3 protein. The sample consists of hundreds of thousands of distinct CDR3 sequences, 38% of them appearing once. The sample taken for sequencing was blood. Receptors originate from a man aged 18-30 years with Graves' hyperthyroidism.

This clonotype was counted between two and nine times. The gene calls are TRBV15 and TRBJ1-1; the D gene is possibly TRBD1 (5 bases). Germline V CDR1 and CDR2: LNHNV, YYDKDF (reference sequence). The CDR3 spans 18 residues. Trimming took off 3 bases at V and 5 bases at J, with 25 bases between the two ends. CDR3 nucleotides: TGTGCCACCAGCAGGGAGTTCATCGGGGCAGGTCGGGCGACTGAAGCTTTCTTT. This gives the protein CATSREFIGAGRATEAFF.

The chain combines TRBV15 with TRBJ2-7; D is unresolved. Trimming removed 3 bases from V and 7 bases from J, with 13 bases in between. The CDR3 runs to 13 residues. Germline V gives CDR1 LNHNV, CDR2 YYDKDF (reference sequence). CDR3 region: CATSSHGDGEQYF. The CDR3 coding sequence is TGTGCCACCAGCAGTCATGGGGATGGGGAGCAGTACTTC.

This clonotype was seen just once. This chain connects TRBV2 to TRBJ2-7, with TRBD1 matching over 9 bases. This CDR3 is built from 16 residues. The V segment lost 5 bases and the J segment 3 bases; nucleotides outside the gene matches: 11. Germline V gene data show CDR1 as SNHLY and CDR2 as FYNNEI. CDR3 region: CASSTQTGGPFYEQYF. The CDR3 DNA is TGTGCCAGCAGTACCCAGACAGGGGGTCCGTTCTACGAGCAGTACTTC.

Comment on this clonotype: The conserved phenylalanine or tryptophan is not found at the CDR3 terminus, so this likely reflects a read error. The DNA is omitted, as the CDR3 cannot be located on it reliably, and the CDR3 follows TCRdb's listing. This chain links TRBV7-8 with TRBJ1-6; the table gives TRBD1 as D, unverified against the DNA. The CDR3 spans 8 residues, counting both ends. CDR1 is SGHVS, CDR2 FQNEAQ, per germline. The CDR3 loop is CASSLDTT.

On this clonotype: Possible read error: a much larger clone is one base away. V usage is TRBV7-8 and J usage is TRBJ1-1; no firm D call. In germline, CDR1 is SGHVS, CDR2 FQNEAQ. This CDR3 is built from 13 residues. Written as DNA, the CDR3 is TGTGCCAGCAGCTCCTTAGTGAGCACTAAAGCTTTCTTT. Protein: CASSSLVSTKAFF.

The rearrangement links TRBV20-1 to TRBJ2-5; D is perhaps TRBD1 (5 bases). The CDR3 covers 14 residues. The germline gives CDR1 DFQATT, CDR2 SNEGSKA (reference sequence). The V end lost 1 base, the J end lost 5 bases, and 14 bases lay between the germline ends. CDR3 sequence (DNA): TGCAGTGCTAGAGGCGTGTCCAGGGCGGAGACCCAGTACTTC. This codes for CSARGVSRAETQYF.

This clonotype was counted ten times or more. The chain uses TRBV5-8 and TRBJ1-2, with TRBD1 matching 9 bases. V lost 1 base, J lost 8 bases, and 3 bases stayed unmatched. The CDR3 consists of 13 residues. CDR1 SGHTS and CDR2 YDEGEE come from the germline V gene. CDR3 DNA sequence: TGTGCCAGCAGCTTGAGGACAGGGGAAGGCTACACCTTC. Encoded protein: CASSLRTGEGYTF.

In its sample, this clonotype was seen a few times. The genes are TRBV28 and TRBJ1-2, with TRBD1 identical over 7 bases. Germline V gives CDR1 MDHEN, CDR2 SYDVKM. The CDR3 runs to 14 residues. Trimming cost V 4 bases and J 7 bases; bases outside gene matches: 9. The CDR3 is CASSSAGTAVGYTF. The DNA of the CDR3 is TGTGCCAGCAGTTCCGCCGGGACAGCGGTTGGCTACACCTTC.

This clonotype was counted many times. V is TRBV7-9 and J is TRBJ2-7, with a weak D call TRBD1 (5 bases). This CDR3 is built from 13 residues. The V and J ends lost 5 bases and 6 bases respectively, with 14 bases between them. In germline, CDR1 is SEHNR, CDR2 FQNEAQ (reference sequence). The CDR3, as DNA: TGTGCCAGCAGCCCCGACAGTCCGGCCGAGCAGTACTTC. Translating it yields CASSPDSPAEQYF. Using reference TRBV7-9 and TRBJ2-7 for the parts outside the CDR3, the full variable domain is DTGVSQNPRHKITKRGQNVTFRCDPISEHNRLYWYRQTLGQGPEFLTYFQNEAQLEKSRLLSDRFSAERPKGSFSTLEIQRTEQGDSAMYLCASSPDSPAEQYFGPGTRLTVT.

Concerning this clonotype: The junction departs from the called germline gene at one end, perhaps through a read error. The CDR3, as DNA: TGTGCCAGCAGCCCTGCTTGGGGAGAGACCCGGTACTTC. This translates into CASSPAWGETRYF. This chain links TRBV7-8 with TRBJ2-5, with D perhaps matching TRBD2 (5 bases). Germline-derived CDR1 and CDR2 are SGHVS and FQNEAQ. The CDR3 runs 13 residues.

Remarks on this clonotype: This may stem from a read error, because a much larger clone lies one nucleotide away. The chain combines TRBV12-5 with TRBJ2-2; the D is unclear. The CDR3 runs to 13 residues. CDR1 is LGHNT and CDR2 is FRNRAP in the germline V gene. Trimming left V 4 bases short and J 1 base short, with 4 bases between. The CDR3 here is CASGWMNTGELFF. CDR3 coding DNA: TGTGCTAGTGGTTGGATGAACACCGGGGAGCTGTTTTTT.

The rearrangement links TRBV29-1 to TRBJ1-3; TRBD1 is a possible D gene (6 bases). CDR3 length: 11 amino acids. Trimming took off 2 bases at V and 13 bases at J, with 12 bases between the two ends. Germline lookup yields CDR1 SQVTM and CDR2 ANQGSEA. The CDR3 spells CSVELGGTIYF. In DNA, the CDR3 is TGCAGCGTTGAACTGGGGGGCACGATATATTTT. The complete variable domain, with remaining parts taken from reference TRBV29-1 and TRBJ1-3, reads SAVISQKPSRDICQRGTSLTIQCQVDSQVTMMFWYRQQPGQSLTLIATANQGSEATYESGFVIDKFPISRPNLTFSTLTVSNMSPEDSSIYLCSVELGGTIYFGEGSWLTVV.

This clonotype was recorded a few times. The rearrangement links TRBV5-5 to TRBJ2-7; D is undetermined. Trimming cost V 2 bases and J 7 bases, with 13 bases left between them. There are 13 residues in the CDR3. Germline loops: CDR1 SGHKS, CDR2 YYEKEE (reference sequence). The CDR3 here is CASSFEWMGEQYF. The CDR3 DNA is TGTGCCAGCAGCTTCGAATGGATGGGGGAGCAGTACTTC. The variable domain in full, completed from reference TRBV5-5 and TRBJ2-7, reads DAGVTQSPTHLIKTRGQQVTLRCSPISGHKSVSWYQQVLGQGPQFIFQYYEKEERGRGNFPDRFSARQFPNYSSELNVNALLLGDSALYLCASSFEWMGEQYFGPGTRLTVT.

At least ten counts were recorded for this clonotype. V gene TRBV19 combines with J gene TRBJ2-2, with D possibly TRBD2 on 6 matching bases. Trimming removed 3 bases from V and 6 bases from J, with 8 bases in between. In germline, CDR1 is LNHDA, CDR2 SQIVND (reference sequence). This CDR3 has 13 amino acids. CDR3: CASSIGGPGELFF. CDR3 sequence (DNA): TGTGCCAGTAGTATTGGAGGGCCCGGGGAGCTGTTTTTT.

This clonotype came up many times. V is TRBV5-4 and J is TRBJ1-1; no firm D call. The CDR3 consists of 12 residues. Germline V CDR1 and CDR2: SGHNT, YYREEE (reference sequence). Trimming pared 6 bases from V and 3 bases from J, leaving 9 bases between. CDR3 sequence: CASTSRDTEAFF. The CDR3 DNA is TGTGCCAGCACCTCCCGGGACACTGAAGCTTTCTTT.

The genes are TRBV4-1 and TRBJ1-5; D call uncertain. CDR3 size: 15 residues. Germline V lookup: CDR1 MGHRA, CDR2 YSYEKL. V lost 0 bases, J lost 5 bases, and 11 bases lay in between. The CDR3 is CASSQEAWGYQPQHF. Here the CDR3 DNA reads TGCGCCAGCAGCCAAGAGGCTTGGGGTTATCAGCCCCAGCATTTT.

This clonotype was observed once. The chain couples TRBV20-1 to TRBJ2-5; 15 nucleotides agree with TRBD2. There are 20 residues in the CDR3. V trimming: 5 bases; J trimming: 3 bases; junction bases outside the gene matches: 19. Germline CDR1 is DFQATT and CDR2 is SNEGSKA (reference sequence). DNA of the CDR3: TGCAGTGCTTTCCTGCCCGGACTAGCGGGAGGGCCACATCCTGAAGAGACCCAGTACTTC. This codes for CSAFLPGLAGGPHPEETQYF.

V usage is TRBV12-5 and J usage is TRBJ1-6, with 10 bases identical to TRBD1. J gave up 6 bases and V 7 bases, and 6 bases lay outside the gene matches. Per the germline V gene, CDR1 is LGHNT and CDR2 is FRNRAP. The CDR3 spans 15 residues. As DNA, the CDR3 is TGTGCTAGTGCTACCGGGACAGGGGCTAATTCACCCCTCCACTTT. The encoded protein is CASATGTGANSPLHF.

Notes on this clonotype: Germline is not matched at one junction end, which may reflect a read error. This chain joins TRBV10-3 and TRBJ1-6; tentative D call: TRBD1 (6 bases). From germline, CDR1 is ENHRY and CDR2 SYGVKD. The CDR3 has 15 amino acids. The CDR3 spells CAIRGQFSYNSLLHF. The DNA of the CDR3 is TGTGCCATCCGAGGACAGTTCTCCTATAATTCACTCCTCCACTTT.

Of note for this clonotype: A read error is possible here, since a much larger clone lies one base away. The CDR3 sequence is CSARGRGKQYF. The CDR3 nucleotides read TGCAGTGCTAGAGGGCGGGGCAAGCAGTACTTC. The chain couples TRBV20-1 to TRBJ2-7, with D possibly matching TRBD2 (6 bases). Trimming removed 1 base at V and 8 bases at J, with 9 bases between. This CDR3 spans 11 amino acids. Per the germline V gene, CDR1 is DFQATT and CDR2 is SNEGSKA (reference sequence).

The V call is TRBV2, the J call TRBJ2-5; TRBD2 agrees at 12 bases. V trimming: 5 bases; J trimming: 2 bases; junction bases outside the gene matches: 6. The germline gives CDR1 SNHLY, CDR2 FYNNEI. CDR3 length equals 16 residues. This chain's CDR3 is CASSQWTSGDQETQYF. DNA of the CDR3: TGTGCCAGCAGTCAATGGACTAGCGGGGATCAAGAGACCCAGTACTTC.

Details on this clonotype: The junction does not match germline at one end; this may be a read error. The chain couples TRBV24-1 to TRBJ2-6, with D possibly TRBD1 on 5 matching bases. There are 13 residues in the CDR3. Germline values: CDR1 KGHDR, CDR2 SFDVKD. For the CDR3, the DNA is TGTGCCAGCAGTTACTCTGGGGCCAACGCCCTGACTTTC. This encodes CASSYSGANALTF.

The chain has TRBV7-9 and TRBJ1-6; 9 bases are a match to TRBD1. Trimming at V came to 5 bases and at J to 11 bases, leaving 7 bases not matched to a gene. CDR3 size: 14 residues. The germline CDR1 and CDR2 sequences are SEHNR and FQNEAQ (reference sequence). The CDR3 DNA is TGTGCCAGCAGCGCCGGACAGGGGCAACCACCCCTCCACTTT. It translates to CASSAGQGQPPLHF. Together with reference TRBV7-9 and TRBJ1-6, the CDR3 gives the full variable domain: DTGVSQNPRHKITKRGQNVTFRCDPISEHNRLYWYRQTLGQGPEFLTYFQNEAQLEKSRLLSDRFSAERPKGSFSTLEIQRTEQGDSAMYLCASSAGQGQPPLHFGNGTRLTVT.

This clonotype was recorded a few times. V gene TRBV5-4 combines with J gene TRBJ1-5, with 9 bases that match TRBD1. CDR1 and CDR2 from the germline V gene are SGHNT and YYREEE (reference sequence). CDR3 length: 18 amino acids. V lost 5 bases to trimming and J lost 2 bases; unmatched junction nucleotides: 14. The CDR3 sequence is CASSPPGQGGLGNQPQHF. Written as DNA, the CDR3 is TGTGCCAGCAGTCCTCCGGGACAGGGAGGACTTGGCAATCAGCCCCAGCATTTT.

With regard to this clonotype: It may be a read error: a sequence one base away is much more abundant. The chain joins TRBV29-1 to TRBJ1-3; D ambiguous. The CDR3 has 12 amino acids. Per the germline V gene, CDR1 is SQVTM and CDR2 is ANQGSEA. As DNA, the CDR3 is TGCAGCGTCGTCTTCTCTGGAAACACCACATATTTT. Translating gives CSVVFSGNTTYF.